Presented here are 26 T cell receptor beta chains from one specimen sequenced in a study of CD8 T cells in ankylosing spondylitis. Whole-study findings and limits: Ankylosing spondylitis blood seemed to carry a telltale TCR beta motif made of under ten highly homologous variants.

For these TCRs, the target antigens are not known. In TCRdb, the 5' RACE reads were re-called with MiXCR into one record per CDR3 protein. The table shows under 550,000 distinct CDR3 sequences, with around 26% occurring only once. The sample comprised blood, either unsorted or a sorted T cell fraction (not recorded which). These receptors originate from a male donor with ankylosing spondylitis.

For the CDR3, the DNA is TGCAGTGCTAGTGAAGTCACAGATACGCAGTATTTT. Translating it yields CSASEVTDTQYF. The V gene is TRBV20-1, the J gene TRBJ2-3; D gene uncertain. The CDR3 totals 12 residues. Germline CDR1 is DFQATT and CDR2 is SNEGSKA (reference sequence). Between the trimmed V and J ends, which lost 3 bases and 2 bases, there was a span of 6 bases.

The chain employs TRBV6-1 and TRBJ2-3, with D possibly TRBD2 on 6 matching bases. The CDR3 runs to 15 residues. V was trimmed by 4 bases and J by 4 bases, leaving 15 bases between them. CDR1 MNHNS and CDR2 SASEGT come from the germline V gene. Here the CDR3 reads CASSGNFGSSDTQYF. Here the CDR3 DNA reads TGTGCCAGCAGTGGAAATTTCGGGAGCTCAGATACGCAGTATTTT.

The chain has TRBV20-1 and TRBJ1-5; D ambiguous. V was clipped by 0 bases and J by 2 bases, with 8 bases between them. CDR3 size: 14 residues. Germline CDR1 is DFQATT and CDR2 is SNEGSKA (reference sequence). CDR3 nucleotides: TGCAGTGCTAGAGATTCAGTAGGCAATCAGCCCCAGCATTTT. As protein: CSARDSVGNQPQHF.

This clonotype has just a few counts. The V call is TRBV15, the J call TRBJ2-2; D gene uncertain. CDR1 and CDR2 from the germline V gene are LNHNV and YYDKDF (reference sequence). This CDR3 is 15 amino acids long. V was trimmed by 1 base and J by 3 bases, leaving 9 bases between them. CDR3 residues: CATSRGVTDTGELFF. The CDR3 DNA reads TGTGCCACCAGCAGAGGGGTAACGGACACCGGGGAGCTGTTTTTT.

V is TRBV3-1 and J is TRBJ1-6; D remains ambiguous. V lost 1 base and J 6 bases, leaving 10 bases between the germline ends. The CDR3 loop spans 15 amino acids. Germline V gene lookup returns CDR1 LGHDT and CDR2 YNNKEL (reference sequence). For the CDR3, the DNA is TGTGCCAGCAGCCAAGTACTGGGCTCTAATTCACCCCTCCACTTT. This translates into CASSQVLGSNSPLHF. Looking up the rest from reference TRBV3-1 and TRBJ1-6 gives the full variable domain: DTAVSQTPKYLVTQMGNDKSIKCEQNLGHDTMYWYKQDSKKFLKIMFSYNNKELIINETVPNRFSPKSPDKAHLNLHINSLELGDSAVYFCASSQVLGSNSPLHFGNGTRLTVT.

The gene calls are TRBV12-3 or TRBV12-4 and TRBJ1-1, with TRBD1 matching over 9 bases. The CDR3 loop spans 15 amino acids. With 5 bases clipped from V and 5 bases from J, the junction kept 9 bases outside the gene matches. Here the CDR3 reads CASSARTGVTTEAFF. The CDR3 DNA reads TGTGCCAGCAGTGCCCGGACAGGGGTCACGACTGAAGCTTTCTTT.

The J gene is TRBJ2-1, the V gene TRBV12-3 or TRBV12-4; TRBD1 matches at 8 bases. The CDR3 loop spans 14 amino acids. The junction had 5 bases not matched to a gene; V was cut back by 6 bases and J by 4 bases. The CDR3 protein is CASSPGQAYNEQFF. CDR3 in DNA: TGTGCCAGCAGCCCGGGACAGGCGTACAATGAGCAGTTCTTC.

The V call is TRBV5-6, the J call TRBJ2-1; D is perhaps TRBD2 (5 bases). Trimming left V 0 bases short and J 2 bases short, with 12 bases between. There are 16 residues in the CDR3. Germline CDR1 SGHDT, CDR2 YYEEEE. CDR3 sequence reads: CASSLARASPYNEQFF. The CDR3 DNA follows: TGTGCCAGCAGCTTGGCCAGAGCTAGCCCCTACAATGAGCAGTTCTTC.

This clonotype was counted between two and nine times. In DNA form, the CDR3 reads TGTGCCAGCAGTGATGGGGGGCAGCCCCAGCATTTT. Translation gives CASSDGGQPQHF. The genes are TRBV6-1 and TRBJ1-5; D might be TRBD1 (5 bases). There are 12 residues in the CDR3. The germline V and J ends were trimmed by 3 bases and 7 bases, with 7 bases remaining between them. The germline CDR1 and CDR2 sequences are MNHNS and SASEGT.

The chain employs TRBV15 and TRBJ1-2; D remains unclear. The CDR3 is made up of 14 amino acids. Per the germline V gene, CDR1 is LNHNV and CDR2 is YYDKDF (reference sequence). V gave up 1 base and J gave up 8 bases, with 14 bases separating them. CDR3 DNA sequence: TGTGCCACCAGCAGAGGACAACTATTGGCGGGCTACACCTTC. Translating it yields CATSRGQLLAGYTF.

This clonotype was observed a few times. The chain employs TRBV5-1 and TRBJ2-1; TRBD1 matches at 8 bases. Trimming removed 4 bases from V and 15 bases from J; junction bases left unmatched: 6. The CDR3 loop spans 11 amino acids. From germline, CDR1 is SGHRS and CDR2 YFSETQ. DNA for the CDR3: TGCGCCAGCAGCAACGGACAGGGTTGGTTCTTC. As protein: CASSNGQGWFF. The full variable domain, in which reference TRBV5-1 and TRBJ2-1 provide the parts outside the CDR3, is KAGVTQTPRYLIKTRGQQVTLSCSPISGHRSVSWYQQTPGQGLQFLFEYFSETQRNKGNFPGRFSGRQFSNSRSEMNVSTLELGDSALYLCASSNGQGWFFGPGTRLTVL.

This chain links TRBV19 with TRBJ2-3, with TRBD1 matching over 9 bases. The V and J ends lost 7 bases and 4 bases, in that order; junction bases with no gene match: 9. The CDR3 contains 15 residues. The germline V gene encodes CDR1 LNHDA and CDR2 SQIVND (reference sequence). CDR3 loop: CASTAGDRVSDTQYF. DNA of the CDR3: TGTGCCAGTACCGCCGGGGACAGGGTGTCAGATACGCAGTATTTT.

The table lists this clonotype with a few counts. The genes are TRBV30 and TRBJ2-2; no firm D call. Germline lookup yields CDR1 GTSNPN and CDR2 SVGIG (reference sequence). Trimming pared 4 bases from V and 0 bases from J, leaving 9 bases between. The CDR3 sequence is 14 residues long. CDR3 loop: CAWTRRTNTGELFF. The CDR3 DNA reads as TGTGCCTGGACTCGGCGAACGAACACCGGGGAGCTGTTTTTT.

The table lists this clonotype with a few counts. V usage is TRBV5-1 and J usage is TRBJ2-5; 7 positions match TRBD1. Losses at the gene ends were 4 bases for V and 1 base for J; bases not matched to a gene: 4. Germline V gives CDR1 SGHRS, CDR2 YFSETQ. The CDR3 runs 14 residues. Here the CDR3 reads CASSTWTGQETQYF. CDR3 bases: TGCGCCAGCAGCACATGGACAGGCCAAGAGACCCAGTACTTC.

The gene calls are TRBV15 and TRBJ1-6; tentatively, D is TRBD1 (5 bases). V was cut by 4 bases and J by 10 bases, with 11 bases left in between. The germline CDR1 and CDR2 sequences are LNHNV and YYDKDF (reference sequence). The CDR3 spans 13 residues. CDR3 nucleotides: TGTGCCACCAGCACAGGGTCGGGATCACCCCTCCACTTT. Its translation: CATSTGSGSPLHF.

This clonotype was seen many times. V and J are TRBV7-2 and TRBJ2-2; D unresolved. Trimming pared 2 bases from V and 4 bases from J, leaving 5 bases between. CDR1 SGHTA and CDR2 FQGNSA come from the germline V gene. This CDR3 has 13 amino acids. The CDR3 loop reads CASSLRGTGELFF. CDR3 bases: TGTGCCAGCAGCTTACGAGGCACCGGGGAGCTGTTTTTT.

With respect to this clonotype: A much more abundant neighbour one base away suggests this may be a read error. The CDR3 sequence: CSVDGVTDEAFF. The CDR3 coding sequence is TGCAGCGTTGATGGGGTAACGGATGAAGCTTTCTTT. This sequence joins TRBV29-1 and TRBJ1-1; D uncertain. V was cut by 3 bases and J by 7 bases, with 12 bases left in between. Germline V lookup: CDR1 SQVTM, CDR2 ANQGSEA. This CDR3 is built from 12 residues. The variable domain in full, completed from reference TRBV29-1 and TRBJ1-1, reads SAVISQKPSRDICQRGTSLTIQCQVDSQVTMMFWYRQQPGQSLTLIATANQGSEATYESGFVIDKFPISRPNLTFSTLTVSNMSPEDSSIYLCSVDGVTDEAFFGQGTRLTVV.

There are a few counts of this clonotype. This rearrangement joins TRBV24-1 to TRBJ2-2; tentative D call: TRBD1 (6 bases). The CDR3 spans 16 residues. Trimming left V 4 bases short and J 4 bases short, with 15 bases between. The germline V gene has CDR1 KGHDR and CDR2 SFDVKD. This chain's CDR3 is CATSDPGQKGTGELFF. In DNA, the CDR3 is TGTGCCACCAGTGACCCCGGACAGAAGGGCACCGGGGAGCTGTTTTTT.

The chain employs TRBV5-1 and TRBJ2-7; D is unresolved. Germline assignment: CDR1 SGHRS and CDR2 YFSETQ. The V end was cut by 3 bases, the J end by 0 bases, with 13 bases between. The CDR3 is 15 residues long. The CDR3 DNA reads as TGCGCCAGCAGCTCTGGCTCTATCTTCTCCTACGAGCAGTACTTC. It yields the protein CASSSGSIFSYEQYF.

This rearrangement joins TRBV29-1 to TRBJ2-1; TRBD1 agrees at 10 bases. CDR3 length: 15 residues. Losses at the gene ends were 7 bases for V and 10 bases for J; bases not matched to a gene: 16. Germline V gene sequence: CDR1 SQVTM, CDR2 ANQGSEA. The CDR3 protein is CSAGGGQGRVREQFF. In nucleotides, the CDR3 is TGCAGCGCTGGGGGGGGACAGGGGCGAGTGAGAGAGCAGTTCTTC.

The rearrangement joins TRBV4-2 to TRBJ2-2; 8 bases map to TRBD2. This CDR3 has 17 residues. Germline assignment: CDR1 LGHNA and CDR2 YNFKEQ. With V trimmed by 1 base and J by 7 bases, 11 bases remained unmatched. CDR3 sequence reads: CASSQGVSGRRGGELFF. The DNA for the CDR3 is TGTGCCAGCAGCCAAGGTGTGAGCGGGAGAAGGGGCGGGGAGCTGTTTTTT.

This clonotype was recorded only once. The chain carries TRBV10-3 and TRBJ2-2; no clear D. Germline V CDR1 and CDR2: ENHRY, SYGVKD. V was shortened by 6 bases and J by 2 bases, with 10 bases between the two germline ends. The CDR3 totals 14 residues. CDR3 bases: TGTGCCATCAGGATCCAGACCAACACCGGGGAGCTGTTTTTT. Translation: CAIRIQTNTGELFF.

The chain uses TRBV6-5 and TRBJ2-6; D gene ambiguous. Per the germline V gene, CDR1 is MNHEY and CDR2 is SVGAGI. V was trimmed by 2 bases and J by 0 bases, leaving 8 bases between them. The CDR3 has 16 amino acids. CDR3 DNA: TGTGCCAGCAGTTACGGTCAGACCTCTGGGGCCAACGTCCTGACTTTC. The encoded protein is CASSYGQTSGANVLTF.

The genes are TRBV20-1 and TRBJ1-1; tentatively, D is TRBD1 (5 bases). V was shortened by 3 bases and J by 1 base, with 12 bases between the two germline ends. This CDR3 is 14 amino acids long. From germline, CDR1 is DFQATT and CDR2 SNEGSKA (reference sequence). CDR3 in amino acids: CSARGRGRNTEAFF. The CDR3 nucleotides read TGCAGTGCTAGGGGCCGGGGACGGAACACTGAAGCTTTCTTT.

The chain recombines TRBV24-1 with TRBJ2-3; TRBD2 matches at 9 bases. V shed 7 bases, J shed 5 bases, and the junction held 12 bases outside the gene matches. CDR1 and CDR2 (germline): KGHDR, SFDVKD. The CDR3 is 16 amino acids. The CDR3 DNA sequence: TGTGCCACCAGCCCGACTAGCGGCTTACGGGGAGATACGCAGTATTTT. Amino acid sequence: CATSPTSGLRGDTQYF.

V gene TRBV27 combines with J gene TRBJ1-2, with 7 bases fitting TRBD1. The CDR3 loop spans 15 amino acids. CDR1 MNHEY and CDR2 SMNVEV come from the germline V gene (reference sequence). V gave up 0 bases and J gave up 5 bases; unmatched junction bases: 6. The CDR3 DNA is TGTGCCAGCAGTTTATCGACGACAGGGCGATATGGCTACACCTTC. This sequence encodes CASSLSTTGRYGYTF.